One and the same sample provided the 19 T cell receptor beta chains below, sequenced in a study of OX40 agonist ivuxolimab in advanced cancers. TCRdb's table, derived via immunoSEQ multiplex PCR, lists solely in-frame clones and lacks some. The profile shows roughly 70,000 clones, 84% of them singletons. The sequencing here drew on CD4+ or CD8+ T cells sorted from blood, taken in a trial of the OX40 agonist ivuxolimab. The receptors come from an adult with an advanced solid tumor such as melanoma, head and neck, liver or kidney cancer.

The chain recombines TRBV7-9 with TRBJ2-1; D not certain. Trimming removed 0 bases at V and 11 bases at J, with 8 bases between. Germline V CDR1 and CDR2: SEHNR, FQNEAQ (reference sequence). The CDR3 spans 12 residues. The DNA of the CDR3 is TGTGCCAGCAGCTTAGCGAAGGGAAAGCAGTTCTTC. Translating it yields CASSLAKGKQFF.

Concerning this clone itself: Likely a read error: the CDR3 ends without its conserved phenylalanine or tryptophan. This rearrangement joins TRBV27 to TRBJ1-1; D is unclear. Trimming shortened V by 5 bases and J by 5 bases, and 18 bases separated the two germline ends. Germline-derived CDR1 and CDR2 are MNHEY and SMNVEV (reference sequence). The length of the CDR3 is 15 residues. CDR3: CASSPYTPGQTEAFL. In nucleotides, the CDR3 is TGTGCCAGCAGTCCCTACACCCCCGGGCAGACTGAAGCTTTCCTT.

V usage is TRBV18 and J usage is TRBJ1-5; D may be TRBD1 (5 bases). V lost 3 bases to trimming and J lost 4 bases, with 13 bases between them. Germline V gene data show CDR1 as KGHSH and CDR2 as LQKENI. This CDR3 has 15 amino acids. The CDR3 protein is CASSPTAEQNQPQHF. The CDR3 nucleotides read TGTGCCAGCTCACCGACAGCCGAGCAGAATCAGCCCCAGCATTTT.

V and J are TRBV16 and TRBJ2-1; 8 nucleotides line up with TRBD2. Germline V gene lookup returns CDR1 KGHSY and CDR2 FQNENV. This CDR3 contains 17 residues. V gave up 4 bases and J gave up 5 bases; unmatched junction bases: 13. DNA of the CDR3: TGTGCCAGCAGCCCTCTACGGAATCTAGCGGGCAACAATGAGCAGTTCTTC. Translating it yields CASSPLRNLAGNNEQFF.

The rearrangement uses TRBV7-8 and TRBJ2-3; D is uncertain. The CDR3 is 16 amino acids. Trimming took 3 bases from V and 2 from J, leaving 15 bases between them. Germline V gene data show CDR1 as SGHVS and CDR2 as FQNEAQ. The CDR3 sequence: CASSFQTWPNTDTQYF. CDR3 in DNA: TGTGCCAGCAGCTTTCAGACATGGCCCAACACAGATACGCAGTATTTT.

This clone was observed once. The V call is TRBV21-1, the J call TRBJ2-1; the D call of TRBD2 is as the table states it, not checked on the DNA. TRBV21-1 is annotated as a pseudogene. This CDR3 contains 17 residues. The CDR3 sequence: CASSKHGRASLYNEQFF. DNA of the CDR3: TGTGCCAGCAGCAAACACGGGAGGGCCAGCCTTTACAATGAGCAGTTCTTC.

The chain joins TRBV19 to TRBJ1-1; D possibly corresponds to TRBD1 (5 bases). Germline CDR1 is LNHDA and CDR2 is SQIVND (reference sequence). This CDR3 has 15 residues. V shed 3 bases and J shed 0 bases, with 11 bases lying between them. In nucleotides, the CDR3 is TGTGCCAGTAGTATTGGGCACAGGTTGAACACTGAAGCTTTCTTT. This codes for CASSIGHRLNTEAFF.

The chain carries TRBV5-1 and TRBJ2-2; TRBD1 matches 9 bases. CDR3 length: 14 residues. V dropped 3 bases and J dropped 6; count of bases not matched to a gene: 3. The germline CDR1 and CDR2 sequences are SGHRS and YFSETQ. For the CDR3, the DNA is TGCGCCAGCAGCTGGGACAGGGTCGCCGGGGAGCTGTTTTTT. Translated, it gives CASSWDRVAGELFF.

The chain uses TRBV11-1 and TRBJ2-5, with 7 bases aligning to TRBD1. This CDR3 is 15 amino acids long. Germline V CDR1 and CDR2: SGHAT, FQDESV (reference sequence). V was pared by 5 bases and J by 2 bases, with 8 bases of the junction left unmatched. The CDR3 sequence: CASSHRQGGQETQYF. The DNA of the CDR3 is TGTGCCAGCAGCCACAGACAGGGTGGGCAAGAGACCCAGTACTTC.

Comments on this clone: Other DNA variants within this sample encode the same CDR3. The chain is built from TRBV29-1 and TRBJ1-1; D gene unclear. CDR3 length: 11 residues. CDR1 and CDR2 (germline): SQVTM, ANQGSEA. V shed 4 bases and J shed 0 bases, with 3 bases lying between them. The CDR3 is CSVVLNTEAFF. The CDR3 DNA reads TGCAGCGTTGTATTGAACACTGAAGCTTTCTTT.

This clone showed up just a few times. The chain joins TRBV30 to TRBJ2-1; 7 bases map to TRBD2. After removal of 4 bases from V and 4 bases from J, the junction contained 7 bases not matched to a gene. Germline V CDR1 and CDR2: GTSNPN, SVGIG (reference sequence). The CDR3 has 14 residues. The CDR3 here is CAWNTGGQYNEQFF. The CDR3 nucleotides are TGTGCCTGGAATACGGGAGGTCAATACAATGAGCAGTTCTTC.

The chain recombines TRBV6-6 with TRBJ2-5; 14 positions match TRBD2. The trim removed 10 bases at V and 2 bases at J, leaving 6 bases unmatched. The CDR3 runs 15 residues. The V gene's germline CDR1 is MNHNY and CDR2 SVGAGI (reference sequence). The CDR3 sequence is CATVRLAGGQETQYF. The CDR3 DNA reads as TGTGCCACCGTCAGACTAGCGGGAGGGCAAGAGACCCAGTACTTC.

The genes are TRBV11-2 and TRBJ2-7; 10 bases fit TRBD2. The CDR3 loop spans 14 amino acids. V shed 5 bases, J shed 4 bases, and the junction held 5 bases outside the gene matches. CDR1 and CDR2 from the germline V gene are SGHAT and FQNNGV. Here the CDR3 reads CASSPSGGPYEQYF. The CDR3 bases are TGTGCCAGCAGCCCTAGCGGGGGACCGTACGAGCAGTACTTC.

CDR3 sequence: CASSLSGATNEKLFF. DNA for the CDR3: TGTGCCAGCTCACTATCGGGCGCAACTAATGAAAAACTGTTTTTT. The chain recombines TRBV18 with TRBJ1-4; D gene ambiguous. The V end lost 4 bases, the J end lost 0 bases, and 9 bases lay between the germline ends. The CDR3 covers 15 residues. CDR1 and CDR2 from the germline V gene are KGHSH and LQKENI.

The chain recombines TRBV5-5 with TRBJ1-2; D possibly corresponds to TRBD1 (5 bases). CDR3 length: 13 residues. Trimming left V 4 bases short and J 7 bases short, with 14 bases between. Germline CDR1 and CDR2: SGHKS and YYEKEE (reference sequence). The chain's CDR3 is CASSETAVGGYTF. In DNA, the CDR3 is TGTGCCAGCAGCGAGACAGCTGTCGGTGGCTACACCTTC.

This clone has just one count. The chain uses TRBV6-5 and TRBJ1-2; 10 bases agree with TRBD1. The CDR3 spans 13 residues. Germline-derived CDR1 and CDR2 are MNHEY and SVGAGI. J gave up 8 bases and V 6 bases, and 6 bases lay outside the gene matches. CDR3 in DNA: TGTGCCAGCAGGACAGGGGGCGCAGGGGGCTACACCTTC. Its protein is CASRTGGAGGYTF.

This chain joins TRBV5-1 and TRBJ2-1, with 7 bases lining up with TRBD2. The CDR3 has 13 amino acids. The germline V gene encodes CDR1 SGHRS and CDR2 YFSETQ. The V and J ends lost 0 bases and 10 bases, in that order; junction bases with no gene match: 4. In DNA, the CDR3 is TGCGCCAGCAGCTTGGAGCGGGGCGGAGAGCAGTTCTTC. Its protein product is CASSLERGGEQFF.

The chain carries TRBV7-6 and TRBJ2-3; 9 nucleotides align to TRBD1. The V segment lost 0 bases and the J segment 6 bases; nucleotides outside the gene matches: 4. The CDR3 is 15 residues long. In germline, CDR1 is SGHVS, CDR2 FNYEAQ. The CDR3: CASSLAQGARDTQYF. CDR3 nucleotides: TGTGCCAGCAGCTTAGCACAGGGGGCGCGGGATACGCAGTATTTT.

This clone was seen once. The chain joins TRBV6-4 to TRBJ2-5, with D possibly TRBD1 on 5 matching bases. The germline V and J ends were trimmed by 5 bases and 4 bases, with 11 bases remaining between them. Looked up from germline, CDR1 is MRHNA and CDR2 is SNTAGT. The CDR3 is 13 amino acids. CDR3 sequence (DNA): TGTGCCAGCAGTCAGGGCCAGGGAGAGACCCAGTACTTC. This encodes CASSQGQGETQYF.